The next 27 T cell receptor beta chains were all read from a single sample in a study of blood T cell repertoires in COVID-19. Data came from immunoSEQ multiplex PCR; TCRdb stores just in-frame clones and leaves some out. The table has 27,000 or so clones, approximately 86% seen once. What was sequenced was peripheral blood. The receptors here all came from a human donor in a cohort sampled during active COVID-19.

The chain carries TRBV5-1 and TRBJ1-2; possibly TRBD1 for D (5 bases). The CDR3 runs 16 residues. Germline values: CDR1 SGHRS, CDR2 YFSETQ. The germline V and J ends were trimmed by 0 bases and 0 bases, with 12 bases remaining between them. The CDR3 here is CASSLVSGSPNYGYTF. CDR3 DNA sequence: TGCGCCAGCAGCTTGGTTTCAGGGTCACCTAACTATGGCTACACCTTC.

This clone has only a few counts. CDR3 region: CSALGGETQYF. DNA of the CDR3: TGCAGTGCTCTCGGAGGGGAGACCCAGTACTTC. The chain is built from TRBV20-1 and TRBJ2-5; maybe TRBD2 (6 bases). The CDR3 is made up of 11 amino acids. Germline V gives CDR1 DFQATT, CDR2 SNEGSKA (reference sequence). Between the trimmed V and J ends, which lost 5 bases and 5 bases, there was a span of 9 bases.

This clone was observed once. The chain is built from TRBV5-6 and TRBJ2-4, with 7 nucleotides matching TRBD1. The CDR3 runs to 15 residues. The junction had 4 bases not matched to a gene; V was cut back by 1 base and J by 3 bases. Per the germline V gene, CDR1 is SGHDT and CDR2 is YYEEEE. The CDR3 nucleotides are TGTGCCAGCAGCTTGATAACAGGGGACAAAAACATTCAGTACTTC. This translates into CASSLITGDKNIQYF. Based on the CDR3 plus reference TRBV5-6 and TRBJ2-4, the full variable domain is DAGVTQSPTHLIKTRGQQVTLRCSPKSGHDTVSWYQQALGQGPQFIFQYYEEEERQRGNFPDRFSGHQFPNYSSELNVNALLLGDSALYLCASSLITGDKNIQYFGAGTRLSVL.

This clone has a handful of counts. The V call is TRBV4-1, the J call TRBJ2-7, with a possible D match to TRBD1 (6 bases). V was cut by 1 base and J by 6 bases, with 22 bases left in between. Per germline, CDR1 MGHRA and CDR2 YSYEKL. This CDR3 comprises 17 residues. CDR3 loop: CASSQVPPGTPWGEQYF. The CDR3 coding sequence is TGCGCCAGCAGCCAAGTCCCGCCCGGGACACCTTGGGGCGAGCAGTACTTC.

In DNA form, the CDR3 reads TGTGCTAGTGGTGCCGACAGGGCGTACGAGACCCAGTACTTC. It encodes CASGADRAYETQYF. The V call is TRBV12-5, the J call TRBJ2-5, with 7 bases fitting TRBD1. Germline loops: CDR1 LGHNT, CDR2 FRNRAP. This CDR3 comprises 14 residues. The ends lost 5 bases at V and 5 bases at J; junction bases unmatched: 8.

The CDR3 protein is CASSLSGGTGTDTQYF. In nucleotides, the CDR3 is TGTGCCAGCAGCTTAAGCGGGGGGACCGGGACAGATACGCAGTATTTT. The chain combines TRBV7-3 with TRBJ2-3; 8 positions agree with TRBD2. The CDR3 spans 16 residues. In germline, CDR1 is SGHTA, CDR2 FQGTGA. V lost 1 base, J lost 3 bases, and 6 bases stayed unmatched. Full variable domain (rest looked up from reference TRBV7-3 and TRBJ2-3): GAGVSQTPSNKVTEKGKYVELRCDPISGHTALYWYRQSLGQGPEFLIYFQGTGAADDSGLPNDRFFAVRPEGSVSTLKIQRTERGDSAVYLCASSLSGGTGTDTQYFGPGTRLTVL.

The J gene is TRBJ2-5, the V gene TRBV3-1 (or the pseudogene TRBV3-2); possible D gene TRBD2, 6 bases. V was pared by 0 bases and J by 7 bases, with 9 bases between. The CDR3 spans 13 residues. CDR1 LGHDT and CDR2 YNNKEL come from the germline V gene (reference sequence). CDR3 bases: TGTGCCAGCAGCCAAGAACTCGGGGGGACCCAGTACTTC. Translating it yields CASSQELGGTQYF.

The chain combines TRBV11-2 with TRBJ1-2; TRBD1 is a possible D gene (5 bases). The CDR3 extends over 13 amino acids. V was shortened by 4 bases and J by 7 bases, with 13 bases between the two germline ends. CDR1 and CDR2 (germline): SGHAT, FQNNGV. Written as DNA, the CDR3 is TGTGCCAGCAGCTCTTTTCGGGGGAGTGGCTACACCTTC. The encoded protein is CASSSFRGSGYTF.

The chain has TRBV6-2 or TRBV6-3 and TRBJ1-4; maybe TRBD1 (5 bases). This CDR3 contains 14 residues. Trimming left V 7 bases short and J 7 bases short, with 16 bases between. Germline V gene data show CDR1 as MNHEY and CDR2 as SVGEGT. CDR3 amino acids: CASTPVGVGEKLFF. In DNA, the CDR3 is TGTGCCAGCACCCCCGTAGGGGTTGGTGAAAAACTGTTTTTT.

The chain joins TRBV6-1 to TRBJ1-4, with D hard to call. The CDR3 totals 14 residues. V lost 2 bases to trimming and J lost 10 bases, with 14 bases between them. CDR1 MNHNS and CDR2 SASEGT come from the germline V gene. CDR3 protein: CASSEFGSAGKLFF. For the CDR3, the DNA is TGTGCCAGCAGTGAATTTGGCTCGGCAGGAAAACTGTTTTTT.

This chain uses TRBV3-1 (or the pseudogene TRBV3-2) with TRBJ1-1, with a possible D match to TRBD1 (5 bases). V lost 1 base, J lost 4 bases, and 10 bases lay in between. The CDR3 has 14 residues. CDR1 and CDR2 (germline): LGHDT, YNNKEL (reference sequence). CDR3 in amino acids: CASSQVGGSTEAFF. The DNA for the CDR3 is TGTGCCAGCAGCCAAGTCGGGGGGAGCACTGAAGCTTTCTTT.

The chain links TRBV28 to TRBJ2-7, with D possibly being TRBD1 (5 bases). CDR1 and CDR2 from the germline V gene are MDHEN and SYDVKM. Between the trimmed V and J ends, which lost 2 bases and 3 bases, there was a span of 8 bases. The CDR3 has 13 residues. The CDR3 nucleotides read TGTGCCAGCAGTTTAATCCAGGGCTACGAGCAGTACTTC. As protein: CASSLIQGYEQYF.

This sequence joins TRBV10-2 and TRBJ1-1; unclear D gene. The germline CDR1 and CDR2 sequences are WSHSY and SAAADI. Trimming left V 1 base short and J 1 base short, with 7 bases between. This CDR3 has 14 residues. This chain's CDR3 is CASSELAANTEAFF. The CDR3 DNA sequence: TGCGCCAGCAGTGAGTTGGCGGCGAACACTGAAGCTTTCTTT.

The CDR3: CASSQTGGAGETQYF. In DNA form, the CDR3 reads TGTGCCAGCAGCCAAACCGGGGGGGCCGGGGAGACCCAGTACTTC. The chain is built from TRBV3-1 (or the pseudogene TRBV3-2) and TRBJ2-5, with 8 bases identical to TRBD2. Trimming cost V 2 bases and J 5 bases; bases outside gene matches: 7. The V gene's germline CDR1 is LGHDT and CDR2 YNNKEL (reference sequence). The CDR3 runs to 15 residues.

The CDR3 nucleotides are TGCGCCAGCAGCTTGGGGGGCGACAGGTCTACCGCTGGGGCCAACGTCCTGACTTTC. This sequence encodes CASSLGGDRSTAGANVLTF. The chain employs TRBV5-1 and TRBJ2-6, with D possibly matching TRBD1 (6 bases). The CDR3 spans 19 residues. The V gene's germline CDR1 is SGHRS and CDR2 YFSETQ. The V and J ends lost 0 bases and 2 bases respectively, with 18 bases between them.

The chain combines TRBV18 with TRBJ1-6, with 9 nucleotides matching TRBD1. The CDR3 loop spans 18 amino acids. J lost 0 bases, V lost 3 bases, and 6 bases had no gene match. Germline assignment: CDR1 KGHSH and CDR2 LQKENI. In nucleotides, the CDR3 is TGTGCCAGCTCACCCCTAGACAGGGGGAGCTCCTATAATTCACCCCTCCACTTT. The encoded protein is CASSPLDRGSSYNSPLHF.

The chain has TRBV7-6 and TRBJ2-5, with D perhaps matching TRBD1 (6 bases). This CDR3 region has 13 residues. Trimming stripped 5 bases from V and 2 bases from J, with 9 bases between. Germline V gives CDR1 SGHVS, CDR2 FNYEAQ. The CDR3 bases are TGTGCCAGCAGCCTAGGACAGCAAGAGACCCAGTACTTC. This sequence encodes CASSLGQQETQYF.

The count of this clone is one. The genes are TRBV30 and TRBJ2-6; 8 bases map to TRBD1. V lost 3 bases, J lost 6 bases, and 16 bases stayed unmatched. This CDR3 is built from 18 residues. The germline V gene has CDR1 GTSNPN and CDR2 SVGIG (reference sequence). The CDR3 DNA is TGTGCCTGGAGGGCCGGGACAGGACACCTGATTTCGGCCAACGTCCTGACTTTC. Amino acids: CAWRAGTGHLISANVLTF.

The J gene is TRBJ2-5, the V gene TRBV30; 8 positions agree with TRBD1. This CDR3 spans 14 amino acids. The trim removed 3 bases at V and 4 bases at J, leaving 7 bases unmatched. From germline, CDR1 is GTSNPN and CDR2 SVGIG (reference sequence). The CDR3, as DNA: TGTGCCTGGAGAACCACAGGGGGAGTAGAGACCCAGTACTTC. This gives the protein CAWRTTGGVETQYF.

The V call is TRBV7-9, the J call TRBJ1-2, with 7 bases that match TRBD1. CDR1 and CDR2 from the germline V gene are SEHNR and FQNEAQ (reference sequence). V lost 5 bases, J lost 1 base, and 7 bases stayed unmatched. The CDR3 is made up of 15 amino acids. The CDR3 coding sequence is TGTGCCAGCAGCCGTGGGACAGCCTTTAACTATGGCTACACCTTC. This encodes CASSRGTAFNYGYTF.

In this sample, this clone turned up once. V and J are TRBV6-4 and TRBJ2-1, with 8 bases matching TRBD2. CDR3 length: 14 residues. The J segment lost 5 bases and the V segment lost 6 bases, leaving 6 bases of the junction unmatched. Germline-derived CDR1 and CDR2 are MRHNA and SNTAGT. As DNA, the CDR3 is TGTGCCAGCAGGCGGGGGGCCGGGGACAATGAGCAGTTCTTC. Residues: CASRRGAGDNEQFF.

The genes are TRBV6-6 and TRBJ2-7, with TRBD1 matching over 8 bases. Germline assignment: CDR1 MNHNY and CDR2 SVGAGI (reference sequence). The CDR3 extends over 16 amino acids. V trimming: 3 bases; J trimming: 5 bases; junction bases outside the gene matches: 12. CDR3 loop: CASSYPTRGQGDEQYF. The CDR3 bases are TGTGCCAGCAGTTATCCCACCAGGGGGCAGGGGGACGAGCAGTACTTC.

The V call is TRBV5-4, the J call TRBJ2-2, with unresolved D. Germline V CDR1 and CDR2: SGHNT, YYREEE (reference sequence). The CDR3 extends over 14 amino acids. V lost 0 bases and J lost 5, with 8 bases in between. CDR3 nucleotides: TGTGCCAGCAGCTTGGAAGCCGAGACCGGGGAGCTGTTTTTT. Its translation: CASSLEAETGELFF. The complete variable domain, with remaining parts taken from reference TRBV5-4 and TRBJ2-2, reads ETGVTQSPTHLIKTRGQQVTLRCSSQSGHNTVSWYQQALGQGPQFIFQYYREEENGRGNFPPRFSGLQFPNYSSELNVNALELDDSALYLCASSLEAETGELFFGEGSRLTVL.

V is TRBV5-1 and J is TRBJ1-1; weak D call: TRBD1 (5 bases). V dropped 4 bases and J dropped 0 bases, with 16 bases sitting between them. The germline gives CDR1 SGHRS, CDR2 YFSETQ. The CDR3 is 16 residues long. DNA for the CDR3: TGCGCCAGCAGCCCCTTACAGGCGGGGATGAACACTGAAGCTTTCTTT. Translation: CASSPLQAGMNTEAFF. The variable domain in full, completed from reference TRBV5-1 and TRBJ1-1, reads KAGVTQTPRYLIKTRGQQVTLSCSPISGHRSVSWYQQTPGQGLQFLFEYFSETQRNKGNFPGRFSGRQFSNSRSEMNVSTLELGDSALYLCASSPLQAGMNTEAFFGQGTRLTVV.

This chain connects TRBV3-1 (or the pseudogene TRBV3-2) to TRBJ2-5; 8 bases are shared with TRBD2. This CDR3 comprises 15 residues. Trimming at V came to 2 bases and at J to 1 base, leaving 3 bases not matched to a gene. Germline CDR1 reads LGHDT; CDR2 reads YNNKEL (reference sequence). CDR3 sequence reads: CASSQLRGAQETQYF. Written as DNA, the CDR3 is TGTGCCAGCAGCCAACTGCGGGGGGCCCAAGAGACCCAGTACTTC.

The chain has TRBV5-1 and TRBJ2-2; no reliable D call. This CDR3 contains 14 residues. Germline values: CDR1 SGHRS, CDR2 YFSETQ. Trimming removed 3 bases at V and 2 bases at J, with 8 bases between. The CDR3 DNA sequence: TGCGCCAGCAGCTCCGCCAGAAACACCGGGGAGCTGTTTTTT. Protein sequence: CASSSARNTGELFF.

The chain carries TRBV30 and TRBJ1-3; 9 bases fit TRBD1. Germline V gene lookup returns CDR1 GTSNPN and CDR2 SVGIG (reference sequence). Germline trimming cut 3 bases from V and 4 bases from J; bases unmatched to any gene: 7. The CDR3 length is 15 residues. The CDR3 DNA is TGTGCCTGGAGCAAGGGACAGGGTATGGGAAACACCATATATTTT. Its translation: CAWSKGQGMGNTIYF.